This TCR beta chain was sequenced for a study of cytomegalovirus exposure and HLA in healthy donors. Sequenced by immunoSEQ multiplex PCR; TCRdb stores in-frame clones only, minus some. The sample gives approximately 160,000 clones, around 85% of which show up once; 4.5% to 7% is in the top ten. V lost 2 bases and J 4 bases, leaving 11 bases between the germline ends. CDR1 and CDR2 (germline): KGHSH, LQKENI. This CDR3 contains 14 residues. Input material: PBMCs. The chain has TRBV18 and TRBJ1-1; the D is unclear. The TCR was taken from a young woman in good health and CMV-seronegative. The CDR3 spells CASSPEFRGTEAFF. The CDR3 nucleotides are TGTGCCAGCTCACCAGAGTTTAGAGGCACTGAAGCTTTCTTT.